This T cell receptor (beta chain) was documented in a study of shared clonotypes between healthy human individuals. Study conclusions and caveats: Investigators collected only blood, and repertoires in tissues likely differ.

The CDR3 is made up of 15 amino acids. Trimming took 0 bases from V and 2 from J, leaving 8 bases between them. Germline-derived CDR1 and CDR2 are LNHNV and YYDKDF (reference sequence). With regard to this clone: The antigen remains unidentified.

Using immunoSEQ multiplex PCR, the repertoire was profiled, and TCRdb retains in-frame clones only, with some absent. The sample carries about 560,000 clones, around three quarters recorded once. Sequenced: PBMCs. J is TRBJ1-3 and V is TRBV15; no clear D. The source of this sequence is a woman aged 40-49 years in good health. Some clones in this sample may be carry-over from other donors' samples. The CDR3: CATSRDRSAGNTIYF. CDR3 DNA sequence: TGTGCCACCAGCAGAGATCGGTCAGCTGGAAACACCATATATTTT.